This T cell receptor beta chain appears in the sequencing data of a study of breast tumors, draining lymph nodes, adjacent tissues. Breast cancer patients provided tissue from their axillary draining lymph nodes. One entry per CDR3 protein results from TCRdb running MiXCR on the multiplex PCR reads. The profile shows some 140,000 distinct CDR3 sequences, approximately 20% of them singletons. This clonotype was observed many times. V was trimmed by 0 bases and J by 3 bases, leaving 18 bases between them. From germline, CDR1 is MNHEY and CDR2 SVGEGT. This CDR3 is 17 amino acids long. The chain has TRBV6-2 or TRBV6-3 and TRBJ2-7; D might be TRBD1 (6 bases). This receptor was identified in a female donor with breast cancer. Some clones in this sample may be carry-over from other donors' samples. Input material: axillary lymph node tissue. In DNA, the CDR3 is TGTGCCAGCAGTTACTCGACAGGCCGAGGGGGTTACTACGAGCAGTACTTC. Translated: CASSYSTGRGGYYEQYF.